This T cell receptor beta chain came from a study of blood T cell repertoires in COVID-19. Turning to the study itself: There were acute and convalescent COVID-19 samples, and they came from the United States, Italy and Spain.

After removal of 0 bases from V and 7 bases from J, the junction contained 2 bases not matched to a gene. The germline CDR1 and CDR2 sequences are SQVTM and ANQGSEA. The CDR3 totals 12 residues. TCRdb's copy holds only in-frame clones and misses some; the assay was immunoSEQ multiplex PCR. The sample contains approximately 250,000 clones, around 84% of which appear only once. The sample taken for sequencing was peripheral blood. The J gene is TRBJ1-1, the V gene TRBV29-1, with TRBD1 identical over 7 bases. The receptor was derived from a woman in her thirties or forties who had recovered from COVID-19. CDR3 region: CSVEEQGIEAFF. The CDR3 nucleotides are TGCAGCGTTGAAGAACAGGGGATTGAAGCTTTCTTT.